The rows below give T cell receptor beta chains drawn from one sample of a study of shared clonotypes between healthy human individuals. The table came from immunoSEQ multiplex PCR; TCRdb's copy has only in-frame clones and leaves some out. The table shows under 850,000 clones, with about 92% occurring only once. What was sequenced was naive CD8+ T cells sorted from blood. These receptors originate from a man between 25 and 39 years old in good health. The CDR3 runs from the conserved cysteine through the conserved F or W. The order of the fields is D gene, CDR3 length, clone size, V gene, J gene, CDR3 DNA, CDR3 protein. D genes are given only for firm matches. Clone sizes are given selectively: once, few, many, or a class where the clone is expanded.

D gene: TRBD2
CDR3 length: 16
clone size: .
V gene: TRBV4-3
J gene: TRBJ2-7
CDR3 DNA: TGCGCCAGCAGCCAAGACATGGGACTAGCGGCATACGAGCAGTACTTC
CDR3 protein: CASSQDMGLAAYEQYF

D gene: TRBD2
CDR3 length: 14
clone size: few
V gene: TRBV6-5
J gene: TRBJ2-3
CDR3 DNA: TGTGCCAGCAACCGACTAGCGGGATCCGATACGCAGTATTTT
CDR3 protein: CASNRLAGSDTQYF

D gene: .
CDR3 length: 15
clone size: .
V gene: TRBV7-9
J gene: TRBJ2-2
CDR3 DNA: TGTGCCAGCAGCTCATATACGGAAAACACCGGGGAGCTGTTTTTT
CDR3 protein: CASSSYTENTGELFF

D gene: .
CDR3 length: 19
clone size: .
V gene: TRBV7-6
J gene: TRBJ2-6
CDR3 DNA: TGTGCCAGCAGCTTAGCCGGTCAGGGATTAAACTCTGGGGCCAACGTCCTGACTTTC
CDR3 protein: CASSLAGQGLNSGANVLTF

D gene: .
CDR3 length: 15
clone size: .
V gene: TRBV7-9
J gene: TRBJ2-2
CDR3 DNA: TGTGCCAGCAGCTTAGCCACTTCGAACACCGGGGAGCTGTTTTTT
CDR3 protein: CASSLATSNTGELFF

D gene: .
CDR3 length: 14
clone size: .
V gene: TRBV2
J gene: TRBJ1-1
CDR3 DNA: TGTGCCAGCAGACAAAGGCCCCGGAACACTGAAGCTTTCTTT
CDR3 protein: CASRQRPRNTEAFF

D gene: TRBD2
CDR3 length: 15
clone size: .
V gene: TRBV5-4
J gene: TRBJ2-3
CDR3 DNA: TGTGCCAGCAGCCCGTATAGCGGGGGGGGAAATACGCAGTATTTT
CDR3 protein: CASSPYSGGGNTQYF

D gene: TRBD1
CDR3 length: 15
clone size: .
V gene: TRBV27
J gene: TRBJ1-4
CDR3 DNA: TGTGCCAGCACCGGGACAGACCCAACTAATGAAAAACTGTTTTTT
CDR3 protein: CASTGTDPTNEKLFF

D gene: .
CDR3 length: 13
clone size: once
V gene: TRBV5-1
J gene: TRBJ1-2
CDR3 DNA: TGCGCCAGCGAGGTTCGAAAGACCTATGGCTACACCTTC
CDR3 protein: CASEVRKTYGYTF

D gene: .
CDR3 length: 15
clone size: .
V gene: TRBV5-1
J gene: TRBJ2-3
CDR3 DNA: TGCGCCAGCAGCTTGGGGGTTGGAACCACAGATACGCAGTATTTT
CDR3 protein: CASSLGVGTTDTQYF

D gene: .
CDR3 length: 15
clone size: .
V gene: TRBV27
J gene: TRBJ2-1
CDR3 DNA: TGTGCCAGCGGCCCCCGGAGACTAGGATACAATGAGCAGTTCTTC
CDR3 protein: CASGPRRLGYNEQFF

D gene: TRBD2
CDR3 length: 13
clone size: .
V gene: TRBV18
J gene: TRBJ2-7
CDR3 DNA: TGTGCCAGCTCAGCGGGAGGGGCGTACGAGCAGTACTTC
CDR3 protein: CASSAGGAYEQYF

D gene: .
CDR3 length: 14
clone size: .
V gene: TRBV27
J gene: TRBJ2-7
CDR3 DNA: TGTGCCAGCAGTTCCCTAGCGTCGGCCTACGAGCAGTACTTC
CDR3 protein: CASSSLASAYEQYF

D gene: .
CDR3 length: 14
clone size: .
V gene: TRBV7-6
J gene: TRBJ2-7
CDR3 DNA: TGTGCCAGCAGCTTAGGAAGGAGCTCCTACGAGCAGTACTTC
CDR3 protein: CASSLGRSSYEQYF

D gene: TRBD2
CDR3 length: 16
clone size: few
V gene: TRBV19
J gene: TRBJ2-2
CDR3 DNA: TGTGCCAGTGAGAAGACTAGCGGGACTAACACCGGGGAGCTGTTTTTT
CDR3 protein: CASEKTSGTNTGELFF

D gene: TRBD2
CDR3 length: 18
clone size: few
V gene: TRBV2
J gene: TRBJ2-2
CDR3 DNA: TGTGCCAGCAGTGAAGGGACTAGCGGGAGCAGGGACACCGGGGAGCTGTTTTTT
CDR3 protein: CASSEGTSGSRDTGELFF

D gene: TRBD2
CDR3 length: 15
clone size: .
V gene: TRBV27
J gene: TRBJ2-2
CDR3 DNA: TGTGCCAGCAGTACACAGCGGGAGGGCACCGGGGAGCTGTTTTTT
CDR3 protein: CASSTQREGTGELFF

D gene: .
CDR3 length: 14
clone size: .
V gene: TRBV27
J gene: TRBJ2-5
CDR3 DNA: TGTGCCAGCAGTTCCTGGGACTCTGGGGAGACCCAGTACTTC
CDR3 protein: CASSSWDSGETQYF

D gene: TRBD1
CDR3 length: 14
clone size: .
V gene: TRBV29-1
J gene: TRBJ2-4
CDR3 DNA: TGCAGCGTTGAACAGCCGGGACAGGGAAACATTCAGTACTTC
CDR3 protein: CSVEQPGQGNIQYF

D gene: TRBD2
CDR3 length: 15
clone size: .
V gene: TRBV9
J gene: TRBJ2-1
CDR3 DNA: TGTGCCAGCAGCGAGGGACTAGGGGTTCACAATGAGCAGTTCTTC
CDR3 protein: CASSEGLGVHNEQFF

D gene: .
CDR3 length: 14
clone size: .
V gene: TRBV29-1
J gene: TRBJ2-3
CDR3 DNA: TGCAGCGTGGTAACCCCGGGCGGAACAGATACGCAGTATTTT
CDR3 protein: CSVVTPGGTDTQYF

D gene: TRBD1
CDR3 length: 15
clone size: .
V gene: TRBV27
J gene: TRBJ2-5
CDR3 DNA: TGTGCCAGCAGTTCGTGGGACAGTAATATAGAGACCCAGTACTTC
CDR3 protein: CASSSWDSNIETQYF

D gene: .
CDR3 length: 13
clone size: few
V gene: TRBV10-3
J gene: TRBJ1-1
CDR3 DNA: TGTGCCATCAGTGAGTCGGGGGACACTGAAGCTTTCTTT
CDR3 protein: CAISESGDTEAFF

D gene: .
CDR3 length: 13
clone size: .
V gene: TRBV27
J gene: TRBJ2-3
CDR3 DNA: TGTGCCAGCAGTTCAGCCCGTCTGGATACGCAGTATTTT
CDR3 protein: CASSSARLDTQYF

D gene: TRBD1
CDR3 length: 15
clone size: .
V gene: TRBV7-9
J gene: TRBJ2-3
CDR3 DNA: TGTGCCAGCAGCCAGGGGGTCGGGGTCACAGATACGCAGTATTTT
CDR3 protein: CASSQGVGVTDTQYF

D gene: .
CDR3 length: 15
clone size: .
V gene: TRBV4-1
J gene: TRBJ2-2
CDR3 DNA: TGCGCCAGCAGCCAAGGGCCTTCCCCCGGCGGGGAGCTGTTTTTT
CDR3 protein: CASSQGPSPGGELFF

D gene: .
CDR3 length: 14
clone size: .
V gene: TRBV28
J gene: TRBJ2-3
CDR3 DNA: TGTGCCAGCAGTCCCCGACAGCCCACAGATACGCAGTATTTT
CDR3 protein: CASSPRQPTDTQYF

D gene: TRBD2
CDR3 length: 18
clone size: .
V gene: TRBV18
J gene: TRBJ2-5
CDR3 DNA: TGTGCCAGCTCACCACCGGGAGCGGGAGCGATATACCAAGAGACCCAGTACTTC
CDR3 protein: CASSPPGAGAIYQETQYF

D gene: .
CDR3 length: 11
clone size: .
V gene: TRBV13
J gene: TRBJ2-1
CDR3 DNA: TGTGCCAGCAGCTTTAGAGAGGAGCAGTTCTTC
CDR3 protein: CASSFREEQFF

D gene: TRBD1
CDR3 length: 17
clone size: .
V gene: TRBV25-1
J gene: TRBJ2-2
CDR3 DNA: TGTGCCAGCAGTGAAAGGACAGGTCGTATCAACACCGGGGAGCTGTTTTTT
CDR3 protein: CASSERTGRINTGELFF

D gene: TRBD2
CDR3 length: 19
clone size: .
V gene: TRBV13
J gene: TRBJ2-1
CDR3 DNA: TGTGCCAGCAGCTGGGGACCGATCCCGACTAGCGGGAGGGACAATGAGCAGTTCTTC
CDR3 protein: CASSWGPIPTSGRDNEQFF

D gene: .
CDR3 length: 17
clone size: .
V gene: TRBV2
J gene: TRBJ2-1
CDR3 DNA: TGTGCCAGCAGTGGGTTCTCTCTAAAAGTTGCCTACAATGAGCAGTTCTTC
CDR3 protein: CASSGFSLKVAYNEQFF

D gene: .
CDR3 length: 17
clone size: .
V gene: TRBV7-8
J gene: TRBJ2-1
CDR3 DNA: TGTGCCAGCAGCTTAGATGTACTGCGGAGCTCCTACAATGAGCAGTTCTTC
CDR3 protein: CASSLDVLRSSYNEQFF

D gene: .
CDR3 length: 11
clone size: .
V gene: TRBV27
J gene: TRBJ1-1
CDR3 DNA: TGTGCCAGCAGTTTAGGAGATGAAGCTTTCTTT
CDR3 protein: CASSLGDEAFF